The 29 T cell receptor beta chains given below trace back to one sample, sequenced in a study of cytotoxic CD8 clonotypes in ibrutinib-treated CLL. The method was immunoSEQ multiplex PCR; TCRdb's version includes in-frame clones alone and lacks a portion of them. In the table there are 110,000 to 150,000 clones, around three quarters of which are singletons. This material consisted of PBMCs, taken after 12 months of ibrutinib treatment. The source of these receptors is a human donor with chronic lymphocytic leukemia.

The chain has TRBV28 and TRBJ1-3; D perhaps matches TRBD1 (5 bases). There are 14 residues in the CDR3. Germline V gives CDR1 MDHEN, CDR2 SYDVKM. The V end was cut by 4 bases, the J end by 4 bases, with 11 bases between. This chain's CDR3 is CASSSRGAGNTIYF. The CDR3, as DNA: TGTGCCAGCAGTTCCCGCGGGGCAGGAAACACCATATATTTT.

The CDR3 sequence: CASSEPAGNGEKLFF. The CDR3 coding sequence is TGCGCCAGCAGTGAGCCGGCAGGGAACGGTGAAAAACTGTTTTTT. The chain has TRBV10-2 and TRBJ1-4; D may be TRBD1 (5 bases). Germline V gene data show CDR1 as WSHSY and CDR2 as SAAADI. The CDR3 totals 15 residues. Deletions cut 2 bases from V and 7 bases from J, with 14 bases between.

V gene TRBV10-3 combines with J gene TRBJ2-1; TRBD2 matches at 9 bases. Trimming removed 2 bases from V and 5 bases from J; junction bases left unmatched: 10. The CDR3 totals 17 residues. Germline assignment: CDR1 ENHRY and CDR2 SYGVKD. This chain's CDR3 is CAISEAGTRGGNNEQFF. The CDR3 DNA sequence: TGTGCCATCAGTGAGGCGGGCACGCGGGGGGGTAACAATGAGCAGTTCTTC.

The chain employs TRBV29-1 and TRBJ2-1, with D unresolved. Trimming left V 5 bases short and J 1 base short, with 9 bases between. The germline V gene has CDR1 SQVTM and CDR2 ANQGSEA. The CDR3 has 13 residues. DNA of the CDR3: TGCAGCGTTTTCTCGGTATCCTACAATGAGCAGTTCTTC. It yields the protein CSVFSVSYNEQFF.

The chain has TRBV7-3 and TRBJ2-3; D ambiguous. V shed 1 base and J shed 3 bases, with 14 bases lying between them. The CDR3 has 16 residues. CDR1 SGHTA and CDR2 FQGTGA come from the germline V gene. The CDR3 nucleotides read TGTGCCAGCAGCTTAATGGGGTCTGGTCGAACAGATACGCAGTATTTT. It codes for CASSLMGSGRTDTQYF.

This clone was seen a handful of times. The chain recombines TRBV30 with TRBJ1-2; D is uncertain. From germline, CDR1 is GTSNPN and CDR2 SVGIG (reference sequence). V was pared by 3 bases and J by 4 bases, with 12 bases between. The CDR3 sequence is 13 residues long. The CDR3 nucleotides are TGTGCCTGGAGCCTCGGGAGAACCTATGGCTACACCTTC. Translating gives CAWSLGRTYGYTF. The whole variable domain, filled in from reference TRBV30 and TRBJ1-2, reads SQTIHQWPATLVQPVGSPLSLECTVEGTSNPNLYWYRQAAGRGLQLLFYSVGIGQISSEVPQNLSASRPQDRQFILSSKKLLLSDSGFYLCAWSLGRTYGYTFGSGTRLTVV.

The rearrangement uses TRBV7-2 and TRBJ2-3; the D is unclear. CDR1 SGHTA and CDR2 FQGNSA come from the germline V gene. The CDR3 contains 13 residues. Trimming removed 7 bases from V and 0 bases from J, with 8 bases in between. The CDR3: CASIGSSTDTQYF. The CDR3 DNA follows: TGTGCCAGCATAGGGTCTAGCACAGATACGCAGTATTTT.

V is TRBV5-1 and J is TRBJ1-3; a weak D match, TRBD1 (6 bases). Germline V lookup: CDR1 SGHRS, CDR2 YFSETQ. The CDR3 length is 16 residues. V lost 3 bases and J 0 bases, leaving 13 bases between the germline ends. The CDR3 coding sequence is TGCGCCAGCAGCTACTATCAGGGGCTCTCTGGAAACACCATATATTTT. Protein sequence: CASSYYQGLSGNTIYF.

A single count supports this clone. In DNA, the CDR3 is TGTGCCAGCGGGAATTCGGCGGGGAGATACAATGAGCAGTTCTTC. This encodes CASGNSAGRYNEQFF. V gene TRBV21-1 combines with J gene TRBJ2-1; the DNA was not used to check the table's D call, TRBD2. TRBV21-1 is assigned pseudogene status. The CDR3 consists of 15 residues.

The rearrangement links TRBV23-1 to TRBJ1-1; unclear D gene. TRBV23-1 is labeled an ORF, and its function is uncertain. Trimming cost V 0 bases and J 0 bases, with 8 bases left between them. This CDR3 is built from 15 residues. This chain's CDR3 is CASSQSKQMNTEAFF. The CDR3 DNA sequence: TGCGCCAGCAGTCAATCGAAACAAATGAACACTGAAGCTTTCTTT.

This chain joins TRBV15 and TRBJ1-1, with no clear D. The CDR3 extends over 14 amino acids. The germline CDR1 and CDR2 sequences are LNHNV and YYDKDF (reference sequence). With 0 bases removed from V and 4 bases from J, the gap between germline ends came to 9 bases. Here the CDR3 reads CATSREKGGTEAFF. CDR3 coding DNA: TGTGCCACCAGCAGAGAAAAGGGCGGCACTGAAGCTTTCTTT.

V gene TRBV19 combines with J gene TRBJ2-2, with D perhaps TRBD1 or TRBD2 (6 bases each). The CDR3 contains 16 residues. The V and J ends lost 3 bases and 1 base respectively, with 12 bases between them. The V gene's germline CDR1 is LNHDA and CDR2 SQIVND (reference sequence). CDR3 in amino acids: CASSMGGHLNTGELFF. For the CDR3, the DNA is TGTGCCAGTAGTATGGGGGGACACTTGAACACCGGGGAGCTGTTTTTT.

The chain links TRBV12-5 to TRBJ2-7, with TRBD1 identical over 9 bases. CDR1 is LGHNT and CDR2 is FRNRAP in the germline V gene. This CDR3 region has 14 residues. V lost 6 bases and J lost 7; bases outside the gene matches: 10. CDR3 sequence (DNA): TGTGCTAGTGGACCCGGGACAGGGAATAGGGAGCAGTACTTC. It yields the protein CASGPGTGNREQYF.

V gene TRBV6-5 combines with J gene TRBJ2-4; D ambiguous. The CDR3 runs 15 residues. V was shortened by 0 bases and J by 9 bases, with 15 bases between the two germline ends. CDR1 and CDR2 (germline): MNHEY, SVGAGI. The CDR3 sequence: CASSYSGQPASIQYF. The DNA for the CDR3 is TGTGCCAGCAGTTACTCAGGGCAGCCGGCGTCCATTCAGTACTTC.

V usage is TRBV7-9 and J usage is TRBJ1-1, with no clear D. Looked up from germline, CDR1 is SEHNR and CDR2 is FQNEAQ (reference sequence). The CDR3 is 14 amino acids. The ends were cut back, 3 bases at V and 1 base at J, with 9 bases in the middle. CDR3 sequence reads: CASSFREGNTEAFF. CDR3 nucleotide sequence: TGTGCCAGCAGCTTCCGGGAGGGGAACACTGAAGCTTTCTTT.

This clone was found once. The genes are TRBV2 and TRBJ1-2, with TRBD1 matching 11 bases. Germline values: CDR1 SNHLY, CDR2 FYNNEI. The CDR3 length is 12 residues. Trimming took 9 bases from V and 8 from J; bases not matched to a gene: 5. The CDR3 bases are TGTGCCAGGAGGACAGGGGGCAGCGGCTACACCTTC. Translating it yields CARRTGGSGYTF. The whole variable domain, filled in from reference TRBV2 and TRBJ1-2, reads EPEVTQTPSHQVTQMGQEVILRCVPISNHLYFYWYRQILGQKVEFLVSFYNNEISEKSEIFDDQFSVERPDGSNFTLKIRSTKLEDSAMYFCARRTGGSGYTFGSGTRLTVV.

CDR3 coding DNA: TGTGCCAGCATAGGGGGGTGGACTGAAGCTTTCTTT. Amino acid sequence: CASIGGWTEAFF. The J gene is TRBJ1-1, the V gene TRBV6-5; perhaps TRBD1 as D (6 bases). The V gene's germline CDR1 is MNHEY and CDR2 SVGAGI. This CDR3 is 12 amino acids long. Trimming removed 7 bases from V and 5 bases from J, with 11 bases in between.

This sequence joins TRBV7-9 and TRBJ2-2, with TRBD2 as a possible D gene (5 bases). The CDR3 contains 18 residues. V was shortened by 5 bases and J by 3 bases, with 22 bases between the two germline ends. Germline values: CDR1 SEHNR, CDR2 FQNEAQ (reference sequence). DNA for the CDR3: TGTGCCAGCAGCCCGCAAGAAGACGGGGAAGCGTACACCGGGGAGCTGTTTTTT. Translation: CASSPQEDGEAYTGELFF.

The CDR3 DNA is TGTGCCAGCAAAGGCCAAGGGGCTTTTTCGCGACTAGCGGGAGAATACGAGCAGTACTTC. Translating it yields CASKGQGAFSRLAGEYEQYF. The chain employs TRBV21-1 and TRBJ2-7; the D segment call TRBD2 is taken from the table without a DNA check. TRBV21-1 is labeled a pseudogene. This CDR3 comprises 20 residues.

This clone was counted a few times. V is TRBV7-9 and J is TRBJ1-4; D may be TRBD1 (5 bases). The ends were cut back, 9 bases at V and 7 bases at J, with 15 bases in the middle. Germline V lookup: CDR1 SEHNR, CDR2 FQNEAQ (reference sequence). The CDR3 totals 13 residues. This CDR3 reads CASTGSETEKLFF. The CDR3 nucleotides read TGTGCCAGTACAGGTTCGGAGACTGAAAAACTGTTTTTT.

The chain carries TRBV2 and TRBJ2-1, with TRBD2 as a possible D gene (6 bases). Trimming removed 6 bases from V and 10 bases from J, with 19 bases in between. The CDR3 totals 14 residues. Germline CDR1 is SNHLY and CDR2 is FYNNEI. The CDR3 reads CASSGTLAFVEQFF. CDR3 DNA sequence: TGTGCCAGCAGCGGGACTCTCGCATTTGTGGAGCAGTTCTTC. Full variable domain (remainder filled in from reference TRBV2 and TRBJ2-1): EPEVTQTPSHQVTQMGQEVILRCVPISNHLYFYWYRQILGQKVEFLVSFYNNEISEKSEIFDDQFSVERPDGSNFTLKIRSTKLEDSAMYFCASSGTLAFVEQFFGPGTRLTVL.

The chain joins TRBV7-8 to TRBJ2-7, with D possibly being TRBD2 (6 bases). The germline V gene has CDR1 SGHVS and CDR2 FQNEAQ. Between the trimmed V and J ends, which lost 1 base and 1 base, there was a span of 17 bases. This CDR3 comprises 17 residues. CDR3 bases: TGTGCCAGCAGCTTAGGTATAGGGAGGTGGCGGTCCTACGAGCAGTACTTC. Amino acids: CASSLGIGRWRSYEQYF. Drawing the rest from reference TRBV7-8 and TRBJ2-7, the complete variable domain is GAGVSQSPRYKVAKRGQDVALRCDPISGHVSLFWYQQALGQGPEFLTYFQNEAQLDKSGLPSDRFFAERPEGSVSTLKIQRTQQEDSAVYLCASSLGIGRWRSYEQYFGPGTRLTVT.

This clone was detected only a few times. The V call is TRBV7-2, the J call TRBJ2-1; no reliable D call. The CDR3 totals 13 residues. V lost 1 base to trimming and J lost 5 bases, with 6 bases between them. From germline, CDR1 is SGHTA and CDR2 FQGNSA. The CDR3 DNA sequence: TGTGCCAGCAGCTTAGACGGCAACAATGAGCAGTTCTTC. Translated: CASSLDGNNEQFF. Combining the CDR3 with reference TRBV7-2 and TRBJ2-1 gives the whole variable domain GAGVSQSPSNKVTEKGKDVELRCDPISGHTALYWYRQSLGQGLEFLIYFQGNSAPDKSGLPSDRFSAERTGGSVSTLTIQRTQQEDSAVYLCASSLDGNNEQFFGPGTRLTVL.

This rearrangement joins TRBV30 to TRBJ1-3; D perhaps matches TRBD1 (5 bases). The CDR3 consists of 14 residues. Trimming shortened V by 6 bases and J by 0 bases, and 12 bases separated the two germline ends. CDR1 GTSNPN and CDR2 SVGIG come from the germline V gene (reference sequence). In DNA form, the CDR3 reads TGTGCCTGCGGCTCAGGGTACTCTGGAAACACCATATATTTT. Translation: CACGSGYSGNTIYF.

A single count supports this clone. This rearrangement joins TRBV2 to TRBJ1-2; D perhaps matches TRBD1 (5 bases). The germline CDR1 and CDR2 sequences are SNHLY and FYNNEI. This CDR3 is 12 amino acids long. Trimming left V 8 bases short and J 10 bases short, with 17 bases between. CDR3 residues: CASLQTGPSYTF. CDR3 in DNA: TGTGCCAGCCTCCAAACAGGCCCGTCCTACACCTTC.

The chain recombines TRBV7-8 with TRBJ2-1; 9 bases align to TRBD2. V was clipped by 0 bases and J by 6 bases; unmatched bases: 3. In germline, CDR1 is SGHVS, CDR2 FQNEAQ. CDR3 length: 15 amino acids. This chain's CDR3 is CASSLAGGLANEQFF. DNA of the CDR3: TGTGCCAGCAGCTTAGCGGGGGGACTAGCCAATGAGCAGTTCTTC.

This clone was counted only a few times. This chain links TRBV25-1 with TRBJ1-2; tentative D call: TRBD1 (5 bases). The CDR3 length is 14 residues. With 6 bases removed from V and 2 bases from J, the gap between germline ends came to 13 bases. Germline V gene lookup returns CDR1 MGHDK and CDR2 SYGVNS. CDR3 DNA: TGTGCCAGCAGAGGCCTGGGGGGGAACTATGGCTACACCTTC. This gives the protein CASRGLGGNYGYTF.

The V gene is TRBV2, the J gene TRBJ1-2, with TRBD1 matching over 7 bases. The CDR3 sequence is 14 residues long. With V trimmed by 2 bases and J by 6 bases, 6 bases remained unmatched. CDR1 SNHLY and CDR2 FYNNEI come from the germline V gene. CDR3 DNA: TGTGCCAGCAGTGAAAGCCAGGGGGTCCATGGCTACACCTTC. It specifies CASSESQGVHGYTF.

The chain combines TRBV7-6 with TRBJ2-7, with 9 bases aligning to TRBD2. Trimming took 3 bases from V and 3 from J; bases not matched to a gene: 3. This CDR3 has 14 residues. CDR1 is SGHVS, CDR2 FNYEAQ, per germline. The CDR3 sequence is CASSLGGRVYEQYF. CDR3 sequence (DNA): TGTGCCAGCAGCTTGGGCGGGAGGGTCTACGAGCAGTACTTC.